The subject of this entry is one T cell receptor beta chain. This clonotype has at least ten counts. There is no known antigen for this receptor. Per-base quality was not reported, and no clone a single base away is much larger than it. The treatment or condition label, as the study defines it: live attenuated yellow fever vaccine strain. At each blood-draw timepoint, two biological replicates of bulk PBMCs were obtained. PBMCs were isolated from peripheral blood using a standard Ficoll-Paque protocol. TriZol was used to extract RNA from bulk PBMCs, from CD4 and CD8 fractions, and from dextramer-positive and dextramer-negative fractions. Synthesis of TCR cDNA relied on 5'RACE template switching, a step that introduced a universal primer site along with unique molecular identifiers. cDNA synthesis was primed from both the TCR alpha and TCR beta constant segments. Two PCR steps were used to amplify libraries, with sample barcodes and sequencing adapters being added in the second step. Sequencing of libraries was performed on Illumina HiSeq 2500 (2x100 bp) or NovaSeq (2x150 bp). In the source study's methods: MIGEC handled demultiplexing of reads and collapsing into UMI consensus sequences, while MiXCR performed V(D)J alignment. Vaccine-responding clonotypes were defined with edgeR using replicate PBMC samples, requiring FDR below 0.01 and a log2 fold change above 5 up to day 15. CD4 or CD8 identity was assigned to each bulk clonotype according to whether the clonotype was present at higher abundance in the sequenced CD4 repertoire or the sequenced CD8 repertoire. The public reads were reprocessed in TCRdb via fastp at Q25 and MiXCR, keeping in-frame beta chains. Each entry merges the rows of one CDR3 protein and shows their most common DNA and genes. The V and J calls, along with clone size, are taken from TCRdb and not from the paper's own processing. This sample has fewer than 650,000 distinct CDR3 sequences in its table, and 21% of those were observed once. The top ten hold about a sixth of the sample.

Counted from cysteine to phenylalanine, this CDR3 has 14 amino acids. Of all the DNA, just the CDR3 is kept, 42 bases in frame from base 1. Relative to germline, V is 8 bases shorter and J is 0 bases shorter, with 10 bases between their ends. CDR1 and CDR2 were assigned from the germline V gene as MDHEN and SYDVKM. The data were taken from a study of T cells after yellow fever vaccination (dated by TCRdb to between 2018 and 2020). For context, the study as a whole: The SMART-Seq v4 Ultra Low Input RNA kit was used to prepare libraries from fractions with low cell numbers. Bulk TCR alpha and beta repertoires were sequenced longitudinally to track T-cell clones before and after primary and booster YFV17D yellow fever vaccination. Blood samples were taken at several timepoints before and after primary and secondary immunization, and bulk PBMC replicates and cell subsets were isolated. The cohort comprised two healthy male donors, one aged 18 to 29 and one aged 30 to 39 years. What the work shows at the level of the full study, not this receptor alone: FACS-sorted repertoires could contain abundant contaminating clonotypes from the bulk population, so computational filtering was required. After the booster, most clones that had expanded after primary vaccination were detected again (nearly 98% of CD4 and around nine tenths of CD8), suggesting broad maintenance of memory. Compared with the primary T-cell response, the secondary T-cell response was faster but weaker, reaching its peak on day 5 rather than on day 15. The study included only a couple of donors, which limits how far the findings can be generalized. A small share of clonotypes occurred in both CD4 and CD8 compartments, likely arising from convergent recombination.

This TCR came from a man between 18 and 35 years old who received the YFV17D yellow fever vaccine. The chain couples TRBV28 to TRBJ1-4; the D gene is perhaps TRBD1, on 5 matching bases. The sequencing used PBMCs, collected approximately 22 days after the first yellow fever vaccination. The CDR3 reads CASSWGATNEKLFF. The DNA reads TGTGCCAGCTCGTGGGGGGCAACTAATGAAAAACTGTTTTTT.